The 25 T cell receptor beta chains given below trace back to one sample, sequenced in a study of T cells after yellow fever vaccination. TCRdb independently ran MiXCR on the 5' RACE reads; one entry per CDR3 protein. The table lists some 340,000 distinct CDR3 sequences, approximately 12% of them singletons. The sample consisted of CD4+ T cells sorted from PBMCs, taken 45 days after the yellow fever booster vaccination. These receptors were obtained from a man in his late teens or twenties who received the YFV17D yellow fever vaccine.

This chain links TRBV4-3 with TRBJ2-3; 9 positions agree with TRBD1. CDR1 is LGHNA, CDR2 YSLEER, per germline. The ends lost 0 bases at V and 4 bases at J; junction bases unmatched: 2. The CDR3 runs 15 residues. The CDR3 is CASSQEGQGADTQYF. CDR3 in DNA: TGCGCCAGCAGCCAAGAGGGACAGGGCGCAGATACGCAGTATTTT.

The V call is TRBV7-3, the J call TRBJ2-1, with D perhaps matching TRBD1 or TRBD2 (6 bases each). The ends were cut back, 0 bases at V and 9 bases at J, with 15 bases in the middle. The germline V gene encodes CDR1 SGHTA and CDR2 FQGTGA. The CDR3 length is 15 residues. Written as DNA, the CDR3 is TGTGCCAGCAGCTTAACCCGGGGGCAGGCGGGTGAGCAGTTCTTC. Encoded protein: CASSLTRGQAGEQFF.

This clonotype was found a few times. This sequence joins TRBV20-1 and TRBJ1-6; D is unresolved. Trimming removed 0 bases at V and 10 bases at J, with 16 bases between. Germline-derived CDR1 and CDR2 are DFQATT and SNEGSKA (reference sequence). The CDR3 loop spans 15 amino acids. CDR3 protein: CSAREAGRAGSPLHF. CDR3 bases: TGCAGTGCTAGAGAGGCTGGTAGGGCTGGATCACCCCTCCACTTT.

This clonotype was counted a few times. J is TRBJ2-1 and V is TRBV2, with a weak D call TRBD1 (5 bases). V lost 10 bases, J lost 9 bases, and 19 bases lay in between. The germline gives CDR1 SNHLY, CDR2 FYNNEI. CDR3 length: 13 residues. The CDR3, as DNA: TGTGCCACCCAGGGAAGCCAAGTAGGTGAGCAGTTCTTC. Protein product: CATQGSQVGEQFF.

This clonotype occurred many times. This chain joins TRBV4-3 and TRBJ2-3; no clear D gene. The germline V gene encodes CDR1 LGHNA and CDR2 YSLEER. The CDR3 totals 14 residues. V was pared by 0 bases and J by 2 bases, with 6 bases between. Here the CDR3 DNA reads TGCGCCAGCAGCCAAGACCACGTCACAGATACGCAGTATTTT. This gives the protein CASSQDHVTDTQYF.

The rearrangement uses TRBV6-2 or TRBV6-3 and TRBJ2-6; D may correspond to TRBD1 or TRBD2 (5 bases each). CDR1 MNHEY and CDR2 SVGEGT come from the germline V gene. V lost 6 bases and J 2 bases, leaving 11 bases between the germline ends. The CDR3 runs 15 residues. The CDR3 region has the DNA TGTGCCAGCAGCGGCTGGGGGACTGGGGCCAACGTCCTGACTTTC. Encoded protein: CASSGWGTGANVLTF.

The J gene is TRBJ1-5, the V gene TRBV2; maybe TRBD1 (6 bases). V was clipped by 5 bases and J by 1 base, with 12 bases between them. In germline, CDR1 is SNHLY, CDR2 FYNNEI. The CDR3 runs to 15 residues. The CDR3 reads CASSNYRASNQPQHF. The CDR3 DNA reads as TGTGCCAGCAGTAACTACAGGGCCAGCAATCAGCCCCAGCATTTT.

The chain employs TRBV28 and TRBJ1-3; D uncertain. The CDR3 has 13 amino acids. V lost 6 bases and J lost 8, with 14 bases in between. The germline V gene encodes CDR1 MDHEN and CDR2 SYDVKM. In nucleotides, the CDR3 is TGTGCCAGCAGCCCAGAAACATGGCACACCATATATTTT. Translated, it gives CASSPETWHTIYF.

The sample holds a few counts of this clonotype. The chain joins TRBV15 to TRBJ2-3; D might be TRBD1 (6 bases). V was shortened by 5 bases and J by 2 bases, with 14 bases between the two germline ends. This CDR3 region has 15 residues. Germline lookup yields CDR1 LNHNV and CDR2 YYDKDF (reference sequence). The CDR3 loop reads CATSRGGSVTDTQYF. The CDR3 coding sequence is TGTGCCACCAGCCGAGGGGGTTCGGTCACAGATACGCAGTATTTT.

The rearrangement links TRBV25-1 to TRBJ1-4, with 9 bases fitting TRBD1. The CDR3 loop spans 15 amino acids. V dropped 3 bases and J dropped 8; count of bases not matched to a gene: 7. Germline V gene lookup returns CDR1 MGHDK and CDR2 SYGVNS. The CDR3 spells CASSETQGAGEKLFF. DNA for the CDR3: TGTGCCAGCAGTGAGACACAGGGGGCGGGAGAAAAACTGTTTTTT.

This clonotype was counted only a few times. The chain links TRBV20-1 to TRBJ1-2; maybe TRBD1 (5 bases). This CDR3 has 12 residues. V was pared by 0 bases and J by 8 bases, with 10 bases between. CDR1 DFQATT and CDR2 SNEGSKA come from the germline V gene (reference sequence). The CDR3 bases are TGCAGTGCTAGAGACAGGGAGGGCGGCTACACCTTC. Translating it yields CSARDREGGYTF.

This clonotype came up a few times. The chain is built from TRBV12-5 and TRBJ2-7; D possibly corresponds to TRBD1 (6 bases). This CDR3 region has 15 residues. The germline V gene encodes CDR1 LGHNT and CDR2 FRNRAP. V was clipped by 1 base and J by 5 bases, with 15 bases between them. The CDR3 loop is CASGLEQGHSNEQYV. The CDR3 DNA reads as TGTGCTAGTGGTTTGGAACAGGGACATAGCAACGAGCAGTACGTC.

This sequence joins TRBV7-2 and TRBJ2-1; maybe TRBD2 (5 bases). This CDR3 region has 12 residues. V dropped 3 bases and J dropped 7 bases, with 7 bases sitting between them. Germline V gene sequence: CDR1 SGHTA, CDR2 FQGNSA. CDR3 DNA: TGTGCCAGCAGCTTTTGGGAGAATGAGCAGTTCTTC. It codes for CASSFWENEQFF.

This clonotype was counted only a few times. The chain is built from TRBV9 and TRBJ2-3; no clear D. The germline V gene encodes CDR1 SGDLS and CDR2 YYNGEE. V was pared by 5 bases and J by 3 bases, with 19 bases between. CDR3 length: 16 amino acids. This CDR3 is CASSGGRFGTTDTQYF. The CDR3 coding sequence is TGTGCCAGCAGTGGCGGACGATTCGGAACGACAGATACGCAGTATTTT.

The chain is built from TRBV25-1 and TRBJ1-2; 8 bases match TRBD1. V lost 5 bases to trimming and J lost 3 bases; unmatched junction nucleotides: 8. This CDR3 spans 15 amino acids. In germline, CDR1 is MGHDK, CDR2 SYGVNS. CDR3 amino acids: CASSPLDRGYYGYTF. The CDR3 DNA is TGTGCCAGCAGTCCACTCGACAGGGGCTACTATGGCTACACCTTC.

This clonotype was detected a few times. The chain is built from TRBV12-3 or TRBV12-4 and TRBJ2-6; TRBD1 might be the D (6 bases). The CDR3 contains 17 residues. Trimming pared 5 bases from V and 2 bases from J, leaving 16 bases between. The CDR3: CASSLRGPVTGANVLTF. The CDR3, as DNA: TGTGCCAGCAGTCTCAGGGGCCCAGTAACTGGGGCCAACGTCCTGACTTTC.

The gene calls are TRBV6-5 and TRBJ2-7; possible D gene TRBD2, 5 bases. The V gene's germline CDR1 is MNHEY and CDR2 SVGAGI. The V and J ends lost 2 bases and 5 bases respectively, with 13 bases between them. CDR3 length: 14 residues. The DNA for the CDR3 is TGTGCCAGCAGTTACAATAGGGTTAGCGACGAGCAGTACGTC. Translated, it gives CASSYNRVSDEQYV.

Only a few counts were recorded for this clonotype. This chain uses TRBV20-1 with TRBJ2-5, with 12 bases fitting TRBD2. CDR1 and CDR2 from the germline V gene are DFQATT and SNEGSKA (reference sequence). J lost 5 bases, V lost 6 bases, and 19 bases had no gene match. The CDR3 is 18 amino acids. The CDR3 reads CSANPLAGGRVTSETQYF. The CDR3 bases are TGCAGTGCCAATCCACTAGCGGGGGGCAGGGTAACAAGTGAGACCCAGTACTTC.

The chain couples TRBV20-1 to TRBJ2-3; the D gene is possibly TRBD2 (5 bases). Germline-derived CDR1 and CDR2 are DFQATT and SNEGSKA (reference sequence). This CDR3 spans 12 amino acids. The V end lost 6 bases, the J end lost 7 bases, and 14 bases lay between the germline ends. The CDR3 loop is CSAPGMPNTQYF. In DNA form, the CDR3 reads TGCAGTGCCCCGGGGATGCCGAATACGCAGTATTTT.

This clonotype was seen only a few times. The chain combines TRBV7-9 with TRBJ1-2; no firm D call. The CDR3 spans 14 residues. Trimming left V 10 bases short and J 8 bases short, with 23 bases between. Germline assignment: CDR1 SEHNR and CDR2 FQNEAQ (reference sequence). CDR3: CAILTTPLPEGYTF. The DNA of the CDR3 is TGTGCCATTTTAACGACACCTCTCCCGGAGGGCTACACCTTC.

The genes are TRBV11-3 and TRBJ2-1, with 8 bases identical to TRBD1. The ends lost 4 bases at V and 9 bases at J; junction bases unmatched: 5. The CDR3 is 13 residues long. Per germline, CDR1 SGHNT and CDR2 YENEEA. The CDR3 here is CASSSRTGSEQFF. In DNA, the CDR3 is TGTGCCAGCAGCTCCCGGACAGGGAGTGAGCAGTTCTTC.

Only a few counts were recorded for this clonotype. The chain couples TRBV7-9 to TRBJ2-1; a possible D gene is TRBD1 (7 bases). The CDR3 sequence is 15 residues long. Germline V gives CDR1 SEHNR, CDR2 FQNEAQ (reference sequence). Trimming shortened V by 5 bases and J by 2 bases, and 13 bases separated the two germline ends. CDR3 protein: CASSVRGTAYNEQFF. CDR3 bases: TGTGCCAGCAGCGTACGCGGGACAGCCTACAATGAGCAGTTCTTC. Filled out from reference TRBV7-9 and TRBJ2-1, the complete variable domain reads DTGVSQNPRHKITKRGQNVTFRCDPISEHNRLYWYRQTLGQGPEFLTYFQNEAQLEKSRLLSDRFSAERPKGSFSTLEIQRTEQGDSAMYLCASSVRGTAYNEQFFGPGTRLTVL.

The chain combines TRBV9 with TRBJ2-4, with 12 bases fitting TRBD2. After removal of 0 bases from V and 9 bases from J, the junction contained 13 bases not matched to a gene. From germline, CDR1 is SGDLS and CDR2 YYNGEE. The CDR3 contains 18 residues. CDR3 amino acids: CASSVGLAGGTTNGIQYF. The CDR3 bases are TGTGCCAGCAGCGTAGGGCTAGCGGGGGGGACGACTAATGGCATTCAGTACTTC.

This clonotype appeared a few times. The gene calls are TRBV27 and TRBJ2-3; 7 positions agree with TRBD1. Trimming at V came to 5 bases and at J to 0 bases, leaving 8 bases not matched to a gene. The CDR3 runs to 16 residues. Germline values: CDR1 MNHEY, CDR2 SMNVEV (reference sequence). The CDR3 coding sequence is TGTGCCAGCAGTCCCCGACAGGGACATAGCACAGATACGCAGTATTTT. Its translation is CASSPRQGHSTDTQYF.

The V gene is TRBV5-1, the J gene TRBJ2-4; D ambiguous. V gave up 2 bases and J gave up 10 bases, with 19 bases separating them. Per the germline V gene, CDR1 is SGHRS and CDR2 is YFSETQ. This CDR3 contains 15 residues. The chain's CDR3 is CASSLPPPGRRIQYF. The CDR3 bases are TGCGCCAGCAGCTTACCTCCCCCGGGCCGACGGATTCAGTACTTC.